The text below deals with one T cell receptor beta chain. This clonotype was detected ten times or more. The antigen it recognizes is unknown. Base-call qualities are not available, and no considerably larger clone is one nucleotide away. In the ophthalmopathy patients, disease was moderately to severely active, with a Clinical Activity Score of 3 or more, a NOSPECS grade of 4 or more, and a duration of less than 3 months. Any patient with an uncontrolled infection, another autoimmune disease, pregnancy or lactation was excluded. Clinical symptoms, serum thyroxine and TRAb, thyroid ultrasound, and orbital computed tomography formed the basis for the diagnoses. PBMCs were separated from approximately 9.9 ml of fresh peripheral blood using Ficoll-Paque density gradient centrifugation. Total RNA was extracted using Trizol reagent, and RNA quality was assessed on an Agilent 2100 Bioanalyzer. The data belong to a study of T cells in Graves' hyperthyroidism and ophthalmopathy (dated by TCRdb to about 2019). With regard to the full study: Peripheral blood samples were taken at initial diagnosis, before any treatment was given. To identify TCR V-J signatures that set the groups apart, the researchers used a discovery cohort of 100 patients, made up of 40 to 45 with Graves' ophthalmopathy and 55 to 65 with stable Graves' hyperthyroidism. In addition, the study compared T-cell repertoires in thyroid tissue and in blood from a handful of Graves' hyperthyroidism patients. The paper reports TCR Vbeta CDR3 sequencing of approximately 140 peripheral blood samples: 40 or so ophthalmopathy, under 80 hyperthyroidism and 17 progressor patients. Following sampling, methimazole starting at 30 mg daily was given to hyperthyroidism patients, and high-dose intravenous methylprednisolone was given to ophthalmopathy patients. The roughly 100 discovery patients were divided at random into training and test sets in a 7:3 ratio. Whether ophthalmopathy could be predicted prospectively was tested in an independent validation cohort made up of approximately 19 hyperthyroidism patients plus 17 patients who later progressed to ophthalmopathy. General study outcomes and caveats: In validation, progression to ophthalmopathy was predicted by the model with nearly 71% sensitivity and roughly 76% specificity, a median of approximately 6.5 months before onset. Most expanded thyroid clonotypes (frequency above 0.001) were also detected in blood, a finding suggesting that blood repertoires may reflect thyroid immune responses. No statistical method was used to set the sample size in advance, and investigators knew the group allocation. A model built on a 13 V-J signature distinguished ophthalmopathy from stable hyperthyroidism, reaching roughly 88% sensitivity and under 84% specificity in cross-validation and 80%/75% in testing.

Amplification of TCR beta CDR3 regions was carried out from RNA transcripts. The TCR CDR3 was subjected to a first round of RT-PCR using the HTBI primer set and the Qiagen OneStep RT-PCR kit. A second multiplex PCR round built the libraries, followed by size selection and purification. Paired-end sequencing of the libraries was performed with 100 bp reads on an Illumina HiSeq2000. The authors' analysis ran thus. Raw data were processed with SOAPnuke, discarding reads with adapters, uncalled bases, mean Phred below 15, or no exact constant-primer or identifier match. COPE v1.2.5 was used to merge high-quality paired reads, and clonotypes were defined as unique nucleotide sequences. MiTCR v1.1 was used to align the clonotypes against IMGT TRBV, TRBD and TRBJ reference segments. Only V-J combinations with frequency above 0.0001, covering about 99% of repertoires, were analysed. The TCS score was defined as F50 (clonal expansion) divided by E x V (chaos), with BLOSUM62-based TCRdist calculated between CDR3 peptides within each V-J. Welch's t-statistics and random forest reduced 500 to 650 V-J features to 10 to 15, which were used in a naive Bayes classifier (R e1071). TCRdb reworked the public reads: Q25 trimming with fastp, MiXCR clone assembly, productive beta chains retained. Each record represents a unique CDR3 protein, reported with the most common genes and DNA among its rows. The V and J calls reflect TCRdb's pipeline rather than the authors' work. The sample contains 530,000 or so distinct CDR3 sequences, around 22% of them found a single time. Clones ranked in the top ten supply around 11% of the sample.

V trim: 1 base; J trim: 5 bases; unmatched bases: 6. The germline V gene (reference sequence) gives CDR1 as LGHDT and CDR2 as YNNKEL. The CDR3 numbers 15 residues from cysteine through phenylalanine. The only DNA kept is the CDR3, 45 bases in frame from the first base. The clonotype was recovered from a woman under 40 with Graves' ophthalmopathy. Here the chain combines TRBV3-1 and TRBJ1-2, with TRBD1 matching 8 junction bases. The sequenced material came from blood. The CDR3 corresponds to CASSQGQDREYGYTF. The sequenced DNA: TGTGCCAGCAGCCAAGGCCAGGACAGGGAGTATGGCTACACCTTC.